This record covers a single T cell receptor beta chain. This CDR3 has 12 residues. Germline CDR1 and CDR2: SGHTA and FQGTGA. The data belong to a study of T cells expressing NK-cell markers. From its re-call of the 5' RACE reads, TCRdb lists each CDR3 protein once, without DNA. The listing records about 380,000 distinct CDR3 sequences. The chain uses TRBV7-3 and TRBJ2-5. This receptor was obtained from a man between 18 and 69 years old in good health. The sample was blood T cells: a sorted CD56 or NKG2C T cell subset, CD4+ or CD8+ T cells, or bulk PBMC T cells (not recorded which). CDR3 sequence: CASGDSQETQYF.